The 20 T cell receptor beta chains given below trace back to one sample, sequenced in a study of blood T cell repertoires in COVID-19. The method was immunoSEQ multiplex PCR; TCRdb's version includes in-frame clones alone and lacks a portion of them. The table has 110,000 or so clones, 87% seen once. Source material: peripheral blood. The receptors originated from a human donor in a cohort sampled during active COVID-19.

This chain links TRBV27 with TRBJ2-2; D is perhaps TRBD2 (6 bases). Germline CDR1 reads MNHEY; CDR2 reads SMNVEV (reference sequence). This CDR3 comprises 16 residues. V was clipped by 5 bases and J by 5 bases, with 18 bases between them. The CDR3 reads CASSPRDSYQTGELFF. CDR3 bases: TGTGCCAGCAGTCCCCGGGACTCCTACCAGACCGGGGAGCTGTTTTTT.

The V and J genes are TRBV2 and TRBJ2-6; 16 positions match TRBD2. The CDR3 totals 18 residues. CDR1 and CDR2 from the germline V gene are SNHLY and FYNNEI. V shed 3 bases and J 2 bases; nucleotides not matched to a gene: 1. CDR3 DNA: TGTGCCAGCAGTGAGGGACTAGCGGGAGGGACTGGGGCCAACGTCCTGACTTTC. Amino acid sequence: CASSEGLAGGTGANVLTF. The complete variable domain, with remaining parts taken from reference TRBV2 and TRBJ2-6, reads EPEVTQTPSHQVTQMGQEVILRCVPISNHLYFYWYRQILGQKVEFLVSFYNNEISEKSEIFDDQFSVERPDGSNFTLKIRSTKLEDSAMYFCASSEGLAGGTGANVLTFGAGSRLTVL.

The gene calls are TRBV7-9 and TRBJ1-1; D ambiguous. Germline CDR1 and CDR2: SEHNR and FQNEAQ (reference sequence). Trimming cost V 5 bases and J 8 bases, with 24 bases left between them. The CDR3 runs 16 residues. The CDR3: CASSKPPFDGVLEAFF. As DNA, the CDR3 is TGTGCCAGCAGCAAACCACCCTTCGACGGGGTTTTAGAAGCTTTCTTT.

CDR3 DNA sequence: TGTGCCAGCAGCTTATCGGCGGGCTCCTACAATGAGCAGTTCTTC. It specifies CASSLSAGSYNEQFF. V gene TRBV7-2 combines with J gene TRBJ2-1; possibly TRBD2 for D (5 bases). There are 15 residues in the CDR3. V lost 2 bases to trimming and J lost 0 bases, with 8 bases between them. Germline V gene lookup returns CDR1 SGHTA and CDR2 FQGNSA.

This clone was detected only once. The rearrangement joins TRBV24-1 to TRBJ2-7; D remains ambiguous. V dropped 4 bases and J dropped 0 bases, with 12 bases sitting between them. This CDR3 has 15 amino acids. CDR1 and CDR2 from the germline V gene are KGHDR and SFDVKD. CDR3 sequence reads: CATSDPGRHSYEQYF. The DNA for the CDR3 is TGTGCCACCAGTGACCCAGGCAGACACTCCTACGAGCAGTACTTC.

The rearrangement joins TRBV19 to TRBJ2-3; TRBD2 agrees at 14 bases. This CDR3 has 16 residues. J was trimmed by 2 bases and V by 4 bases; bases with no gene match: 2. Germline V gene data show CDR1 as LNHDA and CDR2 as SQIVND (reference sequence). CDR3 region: CASSTTSGGDTDTQYF. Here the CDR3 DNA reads TGTGCCAGTAGTACGACTAGCGGGGGGGACACAGATACGCAGTATTTT.

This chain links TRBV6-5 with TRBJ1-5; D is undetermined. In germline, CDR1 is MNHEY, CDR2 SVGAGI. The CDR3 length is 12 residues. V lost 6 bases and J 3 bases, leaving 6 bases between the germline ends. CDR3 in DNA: TGTGCCAGCAGATCGTCCAATCAGCCCCAGCATTTT. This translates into CASRSSNQPQHF.

The CDR3 bases are TGCAGCGTTGATGGACTAGCGGGGGCTTACGAGCAGTACTTC. Protein sequence: CSVDGLAGAYEQYF. The rearrangement joins TRBV29-1 to TRBJ2-7; 13 bases match TRBD2. This CDR3 contains 14 residues. With 3 bases clipped from V and 4 bases from J, the junction kept 3 bases outside the gene matches. Looked up from germline, CDR1 is SQVTM and CDR2 is ANQGSEA.

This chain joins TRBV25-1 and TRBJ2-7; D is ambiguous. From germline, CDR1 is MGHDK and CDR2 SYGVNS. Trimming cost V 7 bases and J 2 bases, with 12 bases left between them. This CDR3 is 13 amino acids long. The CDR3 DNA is TGTGCCAGCACTCAGACTGATACCTACGAGCAGTACTTC. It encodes CASTQTDTYEQYF.

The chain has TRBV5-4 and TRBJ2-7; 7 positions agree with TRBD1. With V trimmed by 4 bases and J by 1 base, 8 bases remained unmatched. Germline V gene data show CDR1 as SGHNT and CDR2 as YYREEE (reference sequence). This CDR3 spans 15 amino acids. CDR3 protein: CASSPGQSNSYEQYF. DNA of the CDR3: TGTGCCAGCAGCCCGGGACAGAGCAATTCCTACGAGCAGTACTTC.

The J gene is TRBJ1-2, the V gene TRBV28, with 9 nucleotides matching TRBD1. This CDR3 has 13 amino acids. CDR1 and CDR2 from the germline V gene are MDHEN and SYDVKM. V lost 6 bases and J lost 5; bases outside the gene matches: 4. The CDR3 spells CASSSGQGYGYTF. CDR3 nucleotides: TGTGCCAGCAGCTCCGGACAGGGGTATGGCTACACCTTC.

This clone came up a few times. The CDR3 reads CASSSGHHNEQFF. The DNA for the CDR3 is TGCGCCAGCTCGTCGGGACACCACAATGAGCAGTTCTTC. The chain combines TRBV10-2 with TRBJ2-1, with D perhaps TRBD1 (6 bases). V was shortened by 8 bases and J by 5 bases, with 13 bases between the two germline ends. This CDR3 comprises 13 residues. The V gene's germline CDR1 is WSHSY and CDR2 SAAADI.

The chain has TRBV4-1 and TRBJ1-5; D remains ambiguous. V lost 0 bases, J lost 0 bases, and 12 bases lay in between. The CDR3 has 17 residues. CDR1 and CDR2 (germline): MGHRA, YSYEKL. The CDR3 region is CASSQEWASSSNQPQHF. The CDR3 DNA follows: TGCGCCAGCAGCCAAGAGTGGGCCAGCAGTAGCAATCAGCCCCAGCATTTT.

The DNA of the CDR3 is TGTGCCAGCAGCGGGTCAGGGGGCTACCATGGCTACACCTTC. This codes for CASSGSGGYHGYTF. The gene calls are TRBV13 and TRBJ1-2; 8 bases match TRBD1. Germline lookup yields CDR1 PRHDT and CDR2 FYEKMQ (reference sequence). This CDR3 contains 14 residues. V lost 5 bases to trimming and J lost 6 bases; unmatched junction nucleotides: 8.

For the CDR3, the DNA is TGCGCCAGCAGCCCGGGGACAGCAAGCTATGGCTACACCTTC. It specifies CASSPGTASYGYTF. The chain combines TRBV5-1 with TRBJ1-2; 7 positions match TRBD1. CDR3 length: 14 residues. CDR1 is SGHRS and CDR2 is YFSETQ in the germline V gene. Trimming took 4 bases from V and 4 from J; bases not matched to a gene: 7.

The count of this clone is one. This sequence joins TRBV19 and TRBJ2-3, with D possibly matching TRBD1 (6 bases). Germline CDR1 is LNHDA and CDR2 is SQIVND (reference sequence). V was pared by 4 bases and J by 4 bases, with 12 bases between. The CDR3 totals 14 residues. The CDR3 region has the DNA TGTGCCAGTAGTACCAACAGGGCTCCAGATACGCAGTATTTT. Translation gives CASSTNRAPDTQYF. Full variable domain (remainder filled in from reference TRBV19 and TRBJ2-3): DGGITQSPKYLFRKEGQNVTLSCEQNLNHDAMYWYRQDPGQGLRLIYYSQIVNDFQKGDIAEGYSVSREKKESFPLTVTSAQKNPTAFYLCASSTNRAPDTQYFGPGTRLTVL.

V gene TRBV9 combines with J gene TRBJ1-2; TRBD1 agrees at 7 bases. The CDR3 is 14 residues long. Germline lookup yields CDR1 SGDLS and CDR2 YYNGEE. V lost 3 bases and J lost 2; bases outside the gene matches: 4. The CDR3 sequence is CASSESTGNYGYTF. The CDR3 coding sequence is TGTGCCAGCAGCGAGTCGACAGGGAACTATGGCTACACCTTC.

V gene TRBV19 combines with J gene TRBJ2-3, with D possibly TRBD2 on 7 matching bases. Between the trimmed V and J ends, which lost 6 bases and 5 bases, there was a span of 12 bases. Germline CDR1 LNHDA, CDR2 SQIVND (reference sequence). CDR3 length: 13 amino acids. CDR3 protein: CASREGGVDTQYF. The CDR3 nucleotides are TGTGCCAGTAGGGAAGGGGGGGTAGATACGCAGTATTTT.

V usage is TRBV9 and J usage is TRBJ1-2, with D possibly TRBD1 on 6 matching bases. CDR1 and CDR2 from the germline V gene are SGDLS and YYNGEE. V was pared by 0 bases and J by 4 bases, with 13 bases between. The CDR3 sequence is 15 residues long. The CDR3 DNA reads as TGTGCCAGCAGCGTAGAAGCAGGGGATGGCTATGGCTACACCTTC. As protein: CASSVEAGDGYGYTF. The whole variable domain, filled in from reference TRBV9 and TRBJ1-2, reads DSGVTQTPKHLITATGQRVTLRCSPRSGDLSVYWYQQSLDQGLQFLIQYYNGEERAKGNILERFSAQQFPDLHSELNLSSLELGDSALYFCASSVEAGDGYGYTFGSGTRLTVV.

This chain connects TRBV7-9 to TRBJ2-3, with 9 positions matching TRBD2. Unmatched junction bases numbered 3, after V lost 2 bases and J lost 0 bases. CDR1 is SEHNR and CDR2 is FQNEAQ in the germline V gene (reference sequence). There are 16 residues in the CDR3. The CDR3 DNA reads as TGTGCCAGCAGCTTAACTCTAGCGGGGAGCACAGATACGCAGTATTTT. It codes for CASSLTLAGSTDTQYF.